The T cell receptor (beta chain) under discussion was sequenced for a study of regulatory T cells in long-lasting Graves disease. CDR1 SNHLY and CDR2 FYNNEI come from the germline V gene. The CDR3 length is 15 residues. The V and J ends lost 6 bases and 1 base respectively, with 15 bases between them. iRepertoire HTBI primers and Arm-PCR of CDR3 regions built TCR beta libraries. TCRdb reanalysed the multiplex PCR reads using MiXCR and keeps one entry per CDR3 protein. The table includes hundreds of thousands of distinct CDR3 sequences, around 17% detected once. Time point described: newly diagnosed GD, antithyroid drugs for less than 3 months. PBMC RNA was the source of the TCR library. This clonotype was seen at least ten times. The data were also submitted as part of a second study, on T cells in Graves' hyperthyroidism and ophthalmopathy.

The chain has TRBV2 and TRBJ1-2, with D tentatively TRBD1 (5 bases). This clonotype was obtained from a man aged 40-49 years with Graves disease. Sample: peripheral blood mononuclear cells (PBMCs), taken at new diagnosis, from a patient treated with antithyroid drugs. CDR3 DNA: TGTGCCAGCAGGACGGGACCGCATATTAACTATGGCTACACCTTC. Its translation: CASRTGPHINYGYTF. The full variable domain, its missing parts supplied by reference TRBV2 and TRBJ1-2, is EPEVTQTPSHQVTQMGQEVILRCVPISNHLYFYWYRQILGQKVEFLVSFYNNEISEKSEIFDDQFSVERPDGSNFTLKIRSTKLEDSAMYFCASRTGPHINYGYTFGSGTRLTVV.